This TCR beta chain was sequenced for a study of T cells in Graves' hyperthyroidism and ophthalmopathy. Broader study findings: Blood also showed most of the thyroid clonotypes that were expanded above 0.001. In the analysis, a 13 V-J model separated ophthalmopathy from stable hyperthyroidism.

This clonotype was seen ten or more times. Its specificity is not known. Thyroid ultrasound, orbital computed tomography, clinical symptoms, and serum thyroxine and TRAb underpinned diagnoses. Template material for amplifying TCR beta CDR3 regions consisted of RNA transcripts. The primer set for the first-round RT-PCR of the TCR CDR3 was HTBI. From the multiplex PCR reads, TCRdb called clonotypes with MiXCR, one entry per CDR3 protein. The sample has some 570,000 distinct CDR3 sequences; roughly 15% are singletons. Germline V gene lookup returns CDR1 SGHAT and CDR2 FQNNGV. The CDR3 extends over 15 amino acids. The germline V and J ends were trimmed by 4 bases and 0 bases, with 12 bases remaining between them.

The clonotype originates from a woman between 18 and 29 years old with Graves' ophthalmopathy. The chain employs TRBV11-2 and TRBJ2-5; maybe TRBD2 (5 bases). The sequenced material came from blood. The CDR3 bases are TGTGCCAGCAGCTCTATGTCGGGAAACCAAGAGACCCAGTACTTC. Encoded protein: CASSSMSGNQETQYF.